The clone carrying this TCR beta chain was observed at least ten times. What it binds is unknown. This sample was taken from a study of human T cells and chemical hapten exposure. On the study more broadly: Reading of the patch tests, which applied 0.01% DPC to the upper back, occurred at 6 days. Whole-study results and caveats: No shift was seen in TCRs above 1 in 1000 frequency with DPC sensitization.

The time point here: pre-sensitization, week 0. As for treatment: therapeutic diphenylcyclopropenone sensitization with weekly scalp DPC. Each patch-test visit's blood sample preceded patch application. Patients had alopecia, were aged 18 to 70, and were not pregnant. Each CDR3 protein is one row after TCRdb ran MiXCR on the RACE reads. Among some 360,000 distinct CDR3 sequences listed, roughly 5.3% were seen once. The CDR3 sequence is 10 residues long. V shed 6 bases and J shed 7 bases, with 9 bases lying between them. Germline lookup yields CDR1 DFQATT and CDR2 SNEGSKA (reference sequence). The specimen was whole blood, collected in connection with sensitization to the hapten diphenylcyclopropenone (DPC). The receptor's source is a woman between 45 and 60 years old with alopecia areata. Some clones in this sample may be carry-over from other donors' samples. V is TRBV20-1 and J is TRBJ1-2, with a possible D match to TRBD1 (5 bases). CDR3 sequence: CSALGVGYTF. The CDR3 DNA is TGCAGTGCATTAGGGGTTGGCTACACCTTC.